This is a list of T cell receptor beta chains from one sample in a study of shared T cell receptors in the human thymus. Only in-frame clones appear in the TCRdb table, and some are missing; sequencing was by immunoSEQ multiplex PCR. The sample holds roughly 710,000 clones, roughly 85% seen once. This sample also appeared in a second study, on human thymus T cells.

Sequencing used thymocytes. The receptor source for this set is a girl under three years old with a congenital heart defect. Each CDR3 is given with its conserved first and last residue. A D gene is named only where the DNA matches it firmly. The size field is filled for only some rows; it gives once, few, many or a size class.

abundance	v_gene	j_gene	d_gene	len	CDR3nt	CDR3aa
.	TRBV19	TRBJ1-3	TRBD1	17	TGTGCCAGTAGTAGCCGAGGACAGGGGGTTCCTGGAAACACCATATATTTT	CASSSRGQGVPGNTIYF
.	TRBV7-8	TRBJ1-1	.	16	TGTGCCAGCAGCCTCAGCTGGGGCCGGCGGAACACTGAAGCTTTCTTT	CASSLSWGRRNTEAFF
.	TRBV13	TRBJ1-1	.	13	TGTGCCACCTCATGCGGGTCTAACACTGAAGCTTTCTTT	CATSCGSNTEAFF
once	TRBV7-6	TRBJ2-1	TRBD2	17	TGTGCCAGCAGCTTAGGGGTTACTAGCGGAGAATACAATGAGCAGTTCTTC	CASSLGVTSGEYNEQFF
.	TRBV5-1	TRBJ2-2	.	13	TGCGCCAGCAGCTCGGCGAACACCGGGGAGCTGTTTTTT	CASSSANTGELFF
.	TRBV7-8	TRBJ2-2	.	16	TGTGCCAGCAGCTTCTTATCAGGGGAGAACACCGGGGAGCTGTTTTTT	CASSFLSGENTGELFF
.	TRBV5-1	TRBJ2-1	.	13	TGCGCCAGCAGCGTGGACAGCTACAATGAGCAGTTCTTC	CASSVDSYNEQFF
once	TRBV19	TRBJ1-6	TRBD1	15	TGTGCCAGTAGTTTTGGGACAGGCTATAATTCACCCCTCCACTTT	CASSFGTGYNSPLHF
.	TRBV7-2	TRBJ1-2	TRBD1	15	TGTGCCAGCAGCTCGATGGACAGGAGATACTATGGCTACACCTTC	CASSSMDRRYYGYTF
.	TRBV15	TRBJ1-3	.	15	TGTGCCACCAGCCCAGGGAACAAAATCGGAAACACCATATATTTT	CATSPGNKIGNTIYF
.	TRBV29-1	TRBJ1-4	.	11	TGCAGCGTTGTAGTCGGTGAAAAACTGTTTTTT	CSVVVGEKLFF
.	TRBV10-3	TRBJ2-7	TRBD1	14	TGTGCCATCAGCGGACAGGCCAGCTCCTACGAGCAGTACTTC	CAISGQASSYEQYF
.	TRBV5-1	TRBJ2-5	TRBD2	18	TGCGCCAGCAGCTTGGAGTCTAGCGGGGGGGCTATCCGAGAGACCCAGTACTTC	CASSLESSGGAIRETQYF
.	TRBV5-1	TRBJ1-2	.	12	TGCGCCAGCAGCGAGGGGGTTTGTGGCTACACCTTC	CASSEGVCGYTF
.	TRBV5-4	TRBJ1-1	.	17	TGTGCCAGCAGCTTGGAGGGCAGGGTCTCTTTGTACACTGAAGCTTTCTTT	CASSLEGRVSLYTEAFF
.	TRBV28	TRBJ1-2	.	15	TGTGCCAGCAGTTTACACCCTCCAGCGGACTATGGCTACACCTTC	CASSLHPPADYGYTF
.	TRBV9	TRBJ1-1	TRBD1	15	TGTGCCAGCAGCGCATTTGACAGGGTGAACACTGAAGCTTTCTTT	CASSAFDRVNTEAFF
.	TRBV12-5	TRBJ1-2	.	17	TGTGCTAGTGGCCTAGCTCGTTCGACAGGTGGGAGCTATGGCTACACCTTC	CASGLARSTGGSYGYTF
.	TRBV19	TRBJ1-3	.	19	TGTGCCAGTCAGTGGTCTCTTTGGAGTAATGATGAAGGTGGAAACACCATATATTTT	CASQWSLWSNDEGGNTIYF
.	TRBV25-1	TRBJ1-1	.	15	TGTGCCAGCAGTGACCAGGGAGGGTTGGATACTGAAGCTTTCTTT	CASSDQGGLDTEAFF
once	TRBV5-1	TRBJ1-1	TRBD1	15	TGCGCCAGCAGCTTCAGGGGGCGTCGGAACACTGAAGCTTTCTTT	CASSFRGRRNTEAFF
.	TRBV11-2	TRBJ2-7	.	14	TGTGCCAGCAGCTTAGCCAGGCCCAAATACGAGCAGTACTTC	CASSLARPKYEQYF
.	TRBV11-1	TRBJ1-3	.	12	TGTGCCAGCAGCGCACATGGAAACACCATATATTTT	CASSAHGNTIYF
.	TRBV5-1	TRBJ1-6	TRBD1	16	TGCGCCAGCAGCTATGGGGGGACAGGGCCCGCTTCACCCCTCCACTTT	CASSYGGTGPASPLHF
.	TRBV6-1	TRBJ1-5	.	15	TGTGCCAGCAGTGACCGACAGGAAATTGATCAGCCCCAGCATTTT	CASSDRQEIDQPQHF
.	TRBV19	TRBJ1-6	TRBD1	17	TGTGCCAGTAGTATTTTGGACAGGGCCGAAGAAGGTTCACCCCTCCACTTT	CASSILDRAEEGSPLHF
.	TRBV9	TRBJ2-1	TRBD1	15	TGTGCCAGCAGCGTAGGAGGGACAGGGGGCGGTGAGCAGTTCTTC	CASSVGGTGGGEQFF
.	TRBV6-5	TRBJ2-1	TRBD1	15	TGTGCCAGCAGTACTCCCGGGACAGGGACCAATGAGCAGTTCTTC	CASSTPGTGTNEQFF
few	TRBV23-1	TRBJ1-2	.	13	TGCGCCAGCAGTCAGGCGGGGGAGTATGGCTACACCTTC	CASSQAGEYGYTF
.	TRBV19	TRBJ1-5	TRBD1	14	TGTGCCAGTAGCGGAGGGACAGGCAATCAGCCCCAGCATTTT	CASSGGTGNQPQHF
few	TRBV10-3	TRBJ2-5	TRBD2	15	TGTGCCATCAGTGAGGGGCGGCTAGCGGAAGAGACCCAGTACTTC	CAISEGRLAEETQYF
.	TRBV27	TRBJ2-1	.	17	TGTGCCAGCAGTTTACTCCGCCCGATACATTCTGCCAATGAGCAGTTCTTC	CASSLLRPIHSANEQFF
.	TRBV7-2	TRBJ1-2	.	17	TGTGCCAGCAGCTTACGTTTCCAGGGCAGGGTGCCCTATGGCTACACCTTC	CASSLRFQGRVPYGYTF
.	TRBV27	TRBJ1-1	.	15	TGTGCCAGCATGAGCCAGACCAGGATGAACACTGAAGCTTTCTTT	CASMSQTRMNTEAFF
few	TRBV16	TRBJ1-1	.	12	TGTGCCAGCAGCCAAAACATTCCTGGTGCATTCTTT	CASSQNIPGAFF
.	TRBV2	TRBJ1-2	TRBD1	12	TGTGCCAGCTACCACAGGGGAGGCGGCTACACCTTC	CASYHRGGGYTF
.	TRBV7-2	TRBJ2-3	TRBD1	13	TGTGCCGGGGGACCAGGGGGCTACGATACGCAGTATTTT	CAGGPGGYDTQYF
.	TRBV9	TRBJ1-6	.	16	TGTGCCAGCAGCGTAGGTGGGACACCGAATAATTCACCCCTCCACTTT	CASSVGGTPNNSPLHF
few	TRBV7-9	TRBJ2-5	.	13	TGTGCCAGCAGCCGCACTAGGGAAGAGACCCAGTACTTC	CASSRTREETQYF
.	TRBV27	TRBJ2-3	TRBD2	14	TGTGCCAGCAGTTTCTCGACTAGCGAGGATACGCAGTATTTT	CASSFSTSEDTQYF